These 19 T cell receptor beta chains originate from one sample sequenced in a study of T cell changes during pregnancy in multiple sclerosis (dated by TCRdb to the late 2010s). Library preparation was by the immunoSEQ multiplex PCR assay. TCRdb re-hosts the immuneACCESS table, in-frame sequences only. Its copies lack some clones; in the studies checked, an unresolved V gene accounts for under half of them, and the cause for the rest is not known. Recorded for this sample are almost 35,000 clones; around 90% of them occurred a single time. Clones ranked in the top ten supply about 4.3% of the sample. The sequences come from CD8+ T cells from peripheral blood mononuclear cells, collected after pregnancy. The receptors were gathered from a female donor with multiple sclerosis, enrolled in a pregnancy study.

The chain uses TRBV19 and TRBJ2-1; 8 nucleotides line up with TRBD1. Germline trimming cut 1 base from V and 6 bases from J; bases unmatched to any gene: 11. The length of the CDR3 is 17 residues. CDR1 is LNHDA, CDR2 SQIVND, per germline (reference sequence). CDR3 residues: CASSIGPDRVESNEQFF. The CDR3 nucleotides are TGTGCCAGTAGTATAGGGCCGGACAGGGTAGAGAGCAATGAGCAGTTCTTC.

The CDR3 nucleotides read TGTGCCAGCAGTTCCGACAGGGGGCACCCCTACGAGCAGTACTTC. Its translation is CASSSDRGHPYEQYF. The rearrangement joins TRBV2 to TRBJ2-7; 10 bases are shared with TRBD1. The CDR3 loop spans 15 amino acids. V trimming: 5 bases; J trimming: 2 bases; junction bases outside the gene matches: 6. CDR1 and CDR2 (germline): SNHLY, FYNNEI.

V usage is TRBV9 and J usage is TRBJ1-1, with 7 bases fitting TRBD1. This CDR3 is built from 14 residues. Germline V gene sequence: CDR1 SGDLS, CDR2 YYNGEE. V lost 3 bases and J lost 0; bases outside the gene matches: 2. This CDR3 reads CASSAGTVNTEAFF. DNA of the CDR3: TGTGCCAGCAGCGCCGGGACAGTGAACACTGAAGCTTTCTTT.

The chain joins TRBV6-5 to TRBJ1-5; 10 bases line up with TRBD1. The CDR3 extends over 15 amino acids. Germline V gene lookup returns CDR1 MNHEY and CDR2 SVGAGI. Trimming removed 6 bases from V and 3 bases from J; junction bases left unmatched: 5. CDR3 amino acids: CASRTGTGVNQPQHF. As DNA, the CDR3 is TGTGCCAGCAGAACCGGGACAGGGGTCAATCAGCCCCAGCATTTT.

This chain joins TRBV9 and TRBJ2-5; 9 bases are a match to TRBD2. Trimming took 0 bases from V and 5 from J; bases not matched to a gene: 2. CDR1 and CDR2 from the germline V gene are SGDLS and YYNGEE. The CDR3 consists of 14 residues. The CDR3 nucleotides are TGTGCCAGCAGCGTAGGCGGGGGGGCCGAGACCCAGTACTTC. Translating gives CASSVGGGAETQYF. Full variable domain (rest looked up from reference TRBV9 and TRBJ2-5): DSGVTQTPKHLITATGQRVTLRCSPRSGDLSVYWYQQSLDQGLQFLIQYYNGEERAKGNILERFSAQQFPDLHSELNLSSLELGDSALYFCASSVGGGAETQYFGPGTRLLVL.

The V call is TRBV5-5, the J call TRBJ2-1; 10 nucleotides line up with TRBD1. This CDR3 contains 14 residues. V gave up 7 bases and J gave up 6 bases; unmatched junction bases: 7. The V gene's germline CDR1 is SGHKS and CDR2 YYEKEE (reference sequence). DNA for the CDR3: TGTGCCAGCTCACGGGACAGGGGACTCAATGAGCAGTTCTTC. The encoded protein is CASSRDRGLNEQFF.

This chain connects TRBV7-2 to TRBJ2-1; 9 bases align to TRBD2. Germline V CDR1 and CDR2: SGHTA, FQGNSA. The ends lost 3 bases at V and 4 bases at J; junction bases unmatched: 7. This CDR3 is 16 amino acids long. The CDR3 DNA reads as TGTGCCAGCAGCTTTCGAGCGGGGGGATGGTACAATGAGCAGTTCTTC. Encoded protein: CASSFRAGGWYNEQFF.

The V and J genes are TRBV2 and TRBJ1-2, with TRBD1 matching 7 bases. CDR1 and CDR2 (germline): SNHLY, FYNNEI. The CDR3 is 12 amino acids. Trimming removed 7 bases from V and 5 bases from J; junction bases left unmatched: 4. The CDR3 DNA reads as TGTGCCAGCAAGTCAGGGGGGTATGGCTACACCTTC. It encodes CASKSGGYGYTF.

The chain is built from TRBV25-1 and TRBJ1-1; D uncertain. There are 11 residues in the CDR3. The V end was cut by 3 bases, the J end by 10 bases, with 9 bases between. Germline V CDR1 and CDR2: MGHDK, SYGVNS. The CDR3 nucleotides read TGTGCCAGCAGTGATGGGAGTAGAGCTTTCTTT. Translated, it gives CASSDGSRAFF. The variable domain in full, with the rest retrieved from reference TRBV25-1 and TRBJ1-1, is EADIYQTPRYLVIGTGKKITLECSQTMGHDKMYWYQQDPGMELHLIHYSYGVNSTEKGDLSSESTVSRIRTEHFPLTLESARPSHTSQYLCASSDGSRAFFGQGTRLTVV.

This clone came up a few times. The CDR3: CASTLPGTNSPLHF. In nucleotides, the CDR3 is TGTGCCAGCACGCTACCAGGTACCAATTCACCCCTCCACTTT. V and J are TRBV27 and TRBJ1-6; no clear D. Per the germline V gene, CDR1 is MNHEY and CDR2 is SMNVEV (reference sequence). The ends were cut back, 7 bases at V and 7 bases at J, with 14 bases in the middle. The CDR3 spans 14 residues.

The chain couples TRBV5-6 to TRBJ1-2; weak D call: TRBD1 (5 bases). Germline CDR1 reads SGHDT; CDR2 reads YYEEEE. This CDR3 has 16 residues. V lost 1 base and J 1 base, leaving 14 bases between the germline ends. CDR3 nucleotide sequence: TGTGCCAGCAGCTTGACGCGGGGCGCGGATAACTATGGCTACACCTTC. This sequence encodes CASSLTRGADNYGYTF.

This clone was seen a single time. The CDR3 nucleotides are TGTGCCAGCAGTTTAACCGGGACAGGGTTAAGGATTCAGTACTTC. This gives the protein CASSLTGTGLRIQYF. The V call is TRBV27, the J call TRBJ2-4; TRBD1 matches 9 bases. V shed 2 bases, J shed 10 bases, and the junction held 9 bases outside the gene matches. The CDR3 is made up of 15 amino acids. Germline assignment: CDR1 MNHEY and CDR2 SMNVEV (reference sequence).

In the case of this clone: An end of the junction does not agree with germline; a read error may underlie this. The chain employs TRBV4-3 and TRBJ2-3; 8 bases match TRBD2. This CDR3 comprises 16 residues. Germline loops: CDR1 LGHNA, CDR2 YSLEER. The CDR3 sequence is CVSSQDYGGATDTQYF. CDR3 nucleotides: TGCGTCAGCAGCCAAGATTACGGGGGGGCAACAGATACGCAGTATTTT.

In this sample, this clone turned up once. This rearrangement joins TRBV7-6 to TRBJ2-5; 10 nucleotides agree with TRBD2. The CDR3 sequence is 16 residues long. Losses at the gene ends were 6 bases for V and 0 bases for J; bases not matched to a gene: 7. The V gene's germline CDR1 is SGHVS and CDR2 FNYEAQ. For the CDR3, the DNA is TGTGCCAGCAGACTCTCTAGCGGGGGTTACCAAGAGACCCAGTACTTC. Translation: CASRLSSGGYQETQYF.

The V gene is TRBV5-8, the J gene TRBJ1-2, with 9 bases lining up with TRBD1. The CDR3 runs 15 residues. Germline loops: CDR1 SGHTS, CDR2 YDEGEE. The CDR3 spells CATRRDRDTGGGYTF. The CDR3 nucleotides read TGTGCAACCCGGAGGGACAGGGACACCGGGGGCGGCTACACCTTC.

This chain uses TRBV9 with TRBJ2-6; the D gene is possibly TRBD1 (5 bases). Germline CDR1 and CDR2: SGDLS and YYNGEE. Deletions cut 3 bases from V and 0 bases from J, with 7 bases between. The CDR3 runs 15 residues. CDR3 DNA: TGTGCCAGCAGCGGGGGCGGCTCTGGGGCCAACGTCCTGACTTTC. This encodes CASSGGGSGANVLTF.

This chain joins TRBV9 and TRBJ2-3; a possible D gene is TRBD2 (7 bases). The CDR3 consists of 19 residues. Germline CDR1 and CDR2: SGDLS and YYNGEE. V was pared by 0 bases and J by 2 bases, with 22 bases between. This chain's CDR3 is CASSVEVGGLAEITDTQYF. The CDR3 DNA reads TGTGCCAGCAGCGTAGAAGTGGGGGGGCTAGCGGAAATCACAGATACGCAGTATTTT.

This chain connects TRBV5-1 to TRBJ1-1; unclear D gene. The V gene lost 4 bases and the J gene lost 1 base, with 8 bases spanning the gap. Germline V gives CDR1 SGHRS, CDR2 YFSETQ. This CDR3 spans 13 amino acids. The CDR3 loop is CASSEYKNTEAFF. The CDR3 nucleotides read TGCGCCAGCAGCGAGTATAAGAACACTGAAGCTTTCTTT. Looking up the rest from reference TRBV5-1 and TRBJ1-1 gives the full variable domain: KAGVTQTPRYLIKTRGQQVTLSCSPISGHRSVSWYQQTPGQGLQFLFEYFSETQRNKGNFPGRFSGRQFSNSRSEMNVSTLELGDSALYLCASSEYKNTEAFFGQGTRLTVV.

This clone is a singleton in its sample. The chain carries TRBV27 and TRBJ2-3, with 7 bases identical to TRBD2. Germline CDR1 MNHEY, CDR2 SMNVEV (reference sequence). The length of the CDR3 is 14 residues. V lost 6 bases and J lost 2; bases outside the gene matches: 5. The CDR3 region is CASRLALSTDTQYF. Here the CDR3 DNA reads TGTGCCAGCAGACTAGCGCTCTCCACAGATACGCAGTATTTT.